These 3 T cell receptor beta chains share one sample of origin, sequenced in a study of PD-1 blockade in classical Hodgkin lymphoma. Time point meaning: cycle 4 day 1 (C4D1), after about 6 weeks of nivolumab. No patient escaped relapse after autologous stem cell transplantation, and brentuximab vedotin exposure varied. Here immunoSEQ multiplex PCR was the method, and the copy in TCRdb shows in-frame clones only, minus some. The sample consists of tens of thousands of clones, around 78% of them appearing once. This material consisted of peripheral blood mononuclear cells (PBMCs), taken before the fourth cycle of nivolumab. The receptors come from a human donor with classical Hodgkin lymphoma.

This sequence joins TRBV2 and TRBJ1-3; tentatively, D is TRBD1 (5 bases). CDR1 and CDR2 from the germline V gene are SNHLY and FYNNEI. The ends were cut back, 0 bases at V and 0 bases at J, with 9 bases in the middle. This CDR3 has 16 residues. DNA for the CDR3: TGTGCCAGCAGTGAAGCGTCAGGGAACTCTGGAAACACCATATATTTT. This encodes CASSEASGNSGNTIYF.

The chain combines TRBV11-1 with TRBJ2-7, with TRBD2 matching over 8 bases. Germline CDR1 and CDR2: SGHAT and FQDESV (reference sequence). The junction had 13 bases not matched to a gene; V was cut back by 6 bases and J by 6 bases. This CDR3 has 15 amino acids. CDR3 bases: TGTGCCAGCAGTCGGACCACGGGAGGGGTGAGCGAGCAGTACTTC. This gives the protein CASSRTTGGVSEQYF.

The chain recombines TRBV19 with TRBJ1-1; D gene uncertain. V was trimmed by 2 bases and J by 4 bases, leaving 17 bases between them. The length of the CDR3 is 16 residues. Germline values: CDR1 LNHDA, CDR2 SQIVND (reference sequence). CDR3 nucleotides: TGTGCCAGTAGTATAATCGGCGGTCCCTTGGGCACTGAAGCTTTCTTT. The encoded protein is CASSIIGGPLGTEAFF.